The 30 T cell receptor beta chains reported below all come from one sample, sequenced in a study of blood T cell repertoires in COVID-19. TCRdb's table, derived via immunoSEQ multiplex PCR, lists solely in-frame clones and lacks some. Among approximately 110,000 clones, approximately 92% were seen once, and the ten largest hold 32%. The sequencing input was peripheral blood. These receptors originate from a woman of 80 years or more with acute or convalescent COVID-19.

This clone was seen a few times. The rearrangement links TRBV4-3 to TRBJ1-6; D gene ambiguous. V lost 1 base and J 5 bases, leaving 6 bases between the germline ends. This CDR3 region has 14 residues. From germline, CDR1 is LGHNA and CDR2 YSLEER. CDR3 sequence (DNA): TGCGCCAGCAGCCAAGGAACAGATAATTCACCCCTCCACTTT. Protein sequence: CASSQGTDNSPLHF.

This chain uses TRBV5-6 with TRBJ2-7; TRBD1 is a possible D gene (5 bases). V dropped 1 base and J dropped 3 bases, with 14 bases sitting between them. This CDR3 spans 15 amino acids. Germline V gives CDR1 SGHDT, CDR2 YYEEEE. CDR3 loop: CASSLSWAGRYEQYF. Here the CDR3 DNA reads TGTGCCAGCAGCTTGTCTTGGGCAGGGCGCTACGAGCAGTACTTC.

The rearrangement uses TRBV7-9 and TRBJ2-7, with D unresolved. The CDR3 runs 12 residues. Germline V lookup: CDR1 SEHNR, CDR2 FQNEAQ (reference sequence). The V end lost 4 bases, the J end lost 3 bases, and 7 bases lay between the germline ends. The CDR3 region is CASSSPGYEQYF. For the CDR3, the DNA is TGTGCCAGCAGCTCTCCCGGCTACGAGCAGTACTTC.

This clone showed up just once. This chain links TRBV18 with TRBJ1-1; no clear D. The CDR3 covers 18 residues. CDR1 KGHSH and CDR2 LQKENI come from the germline V gene. V dropped 0 bases and J dropped 4 bases, with 21 bases sitting between them. CDR3 residues: CASSPPPSRFAGSTEAFF. As DNA, the CDR3 is TGTGCCAGCTCACCACCGCCTTCGAGGTTTGCTGGTAGCACTGAAGCTTTCTTT.

The rearrangement joins TRBV11-2 to TRBJ2-5; TRBD2 matches 15 bases. Germline V gene lookup returns CDR1 SGHAT and CDR2 FQNNGV. This CDR3 has 16 residues. The V and J ends lost 5 bases and 2 bases, in that order; junction bases with no gene match: 3. CDR3 in amino acids: CASSPGLAGGQETQYF. DNA for the CDR3: TGTGCCAGCAGCCCAGGACTAGCGGGGGGGCAAGAGACCCAGTACTTC.

This clone has a single count. This chain connects TRBV18 to TRBJ1-4; D unclear. V shed 5 bases and J shed 7 bases, with 35 bases lying between them. CDR1 KGHSH and CDR2 LQKENI come from the germline V gene. This CDR3 spans 21 amino acids. The CDR3 loop is CASSSRFRQQTTATNVEKLFF. The CDR3 nucleotides are TGTGCCAGCTCATCAAGATTTAGGCAGCAAACCACCGCAACTAATGTTGAAAAACTGTTTTTT.

The chain has TRBV27 and TRBJ2-7; D unclear. Germline-derived CDR1 and CDR2 are MNHEY and SMNVEV (reference sequence). The CDR3 sequence is 13 residues long. Trimming left V 2 bases short and J 3 bases short, with 8 bases between. DNA of the CDR3: TGTGCCAGCAGTTTAGGCCTGTACTACGAGCAGTACTTC. Protein sequence: CASSLGLYYEQYF.

This chain links TRBV10-3 with TRBJ2-7; D gene ambiguous. V gave up 4 bases and J gave up 2 bases, with 9 bases separating them. This CDR3 comprises 13 residues. CDR1 is ENHRY, CDR2 SYGVKD, per germline. The CDR3 sequence is CAISVGNTYEQYF. The CDR3 DNA reads TGTGCCATCAGTGTGGGCAATACCTACGAGCAGTACTTC.

This rearrangement joins TRBV6-5 to TRBJ2-5, with D possibly being TRBD1 (6 bases). The V and J ends lost 4 bases and 1 base respectively, with 16 bases between them. This CDR3 has 16 residues. Germline V gene data show CDR1 as MNHEY and CDR2 as SVGAGI. The CDR3 reads CASSSVGAGSQETQYF. CDR3 bases: TGTGCCAGCAGTTCCGTGGGGGCCGGCTCCCAAGAGACCCAGTACTTC.

The chain combines TRBV18 with TRBJ2-2; D remains unclear. Germline lookup yields CDR1 KGHSH and CDR2 LQKENI. CDR3 length: 13 amino acids. The germline V and J ends were trimmed by 0 bases and 6 bases, with 5 bases remaining between them. CDR3 DNA: TGTGCCAGCTCACCACCGAGCTCCGGGGAGCTGTTTTTT. Translated, it gives CASSPPSSGELFF.

This sequence joins TRBV5-1 and TRBJ1-1, with a tentative D call TRBD1 (5 bases). This CDR3 has 15 amino acids. CDR1 is SGHRS, CDR2 YFSETQ, per germline. Trimming removed 4 bases from V and 4 bases from J, with 17 bases in between. The CDR3, as DNA: TGCGCCAGCAGCACCCTCGGGGGGGTAGGCACTGAAGCTTTCTTT. This encodes CASSTLGGVGTEAFF.

The J gene is TRBJ1-3, the V gene TRBV4-2; D is undetermined. This CDR3 comprises 16 residues. Trimming removed 0 bases from V and 0 bases from J, with 9 bases in between. The germline V gene encodes CDR1 LGHNA and CDR2 YNFKEQ. The CDR3 is CASSQESGYSGNTIYF. CDR3 DNA sequence: TGTGCCAGCAGCCAAGAGTCGGGATACTCTGGAAACACCATATATTTT.

The chain links TRBV6-5 to TRBJ2-7; the D gene is possibly TRBD1 (5 bases). V gave up 0 bases and J gave up 3 bases, with 9 bases separating them. The length of the CDR3 is 14 residues. CDR1 MNHEY and CDR2 SVGAGI come from the germline V gene. The CDR3 here is CASSYSGRDYEQYF. DNA for the CDR3: TGTGCCAGCAGTTACTCAGGCAGGGACTACGAGCAGTACTTC.

The rearrangement uses TRBV5-1 and TRBJ2-1, with 11 bases aligning to TRBD1. CDR1 is SGHRS, CDR2 YFSETQ, per germline. The CDR3 has 16 residues. The V segment lost 4 bases and the J segment 6 bases; nucleotides outside the gene matches: 9. CDR3 sequence: CASSLTGTGGRNEQFF. The CDR3 nucleotides are TGCGCCAGCAGCCTTACCGGGACAGGGGGACGCAATGAGCAGTTCTTC.

V and J are TRBV25-1 and TRBJ2-5, with D uncertain. The CDR3 extends over 14 amino acids. V was pared by 6 bases and J by 1 base, with 12 bases between. Germline values: CDR1 MGHDK, CDR2 SYGVNS. The CDR3 DNA sequence: TGTGCCAGCAGGTCTATCCGGGTCCAAGAGACCCAGTACTTC. This codes for CASRSIRVQETQYF.

J is TRBJ1-1 and V is TRBV7-9; D is possibly TRBD1 (6 bases). The germline CDR1 and CDR2 sequences are SEHNR and FQNEAQ (reference sequence). V shed 3 bases and J shed 1 base, with 12 bases lying between them. The CDR3 totals 15 residues. The CDR3 DNA reads TGTGCCAGCAGCTTGACGGGGGGGCCGAACACTGAAGCTTTCTTT. This translates into CASSLTGGPNTEAFF.

The chain has TRBV5-4 and TRBJ2-7; no firm D call. Germline CDR1 is SGHNT and CDR2 is YYREEE (reference sequence). Trimming stripped 1 base from V and 0 bases from J, with 14 bases between. CDR3 length: 16 amino acids. CDR3 sequence reads: CASSLSLLGVSYEQYF. The CDR3 region has the DNA TGTGCCAGCAGCTTGTCCCTCTTGGGCGTCTCCTACGAGCAGTACTTC. Full variable domain (missing parts from reference TRBV5-4 and TRBJ2-7): ETGVTQSPTHLIKTRGQQVTLRCSSQSGHNTVSWYQQALGQGPQFIFQYYREEENGRGNFPPRFSGLQFPNYSSELNVNALELDDSALYLCASSLSLLGVSYEQYFGPGTRLTVT.

J is TRBJ2-2 and V is TRBV4-2; 10 bases match TRBD2. V gave up 3 bases and J gave up 6 bases; unmatched junction bases: 7. The CDR3 extends over 16 amino acids. Germline CDR1 LGHNA, CDR2 YNFKEQ. The CDR3 reads CASSQETSGTPGELFF. The CDR3 DNA reads TGTGCCAGCAGCCAGGAAACTAGCGGGACGCCCGGGGAGCTGTTTTTT.

This chain joins TRBV19 and TRBJ2-2; unclear D gene. Germline CDR1 is LNHDA and CDR2 is SQIVND (reference sequence). Trimming took 5 bases from V and 1 from J, leaving 5 bases between them. CDR3 length: 13 residues. The CDR3 region has the DNA TGTGCCAGTAGTCCGCGGAACACCGGGGAGCTGTTTTTT. Encoded protein: CASSPRNTGELFF.

This sequence joins TRBV2 and TRBJ1-5; TRBD1 agrees at 11 bases. CDR1 and CDR2 from the germline V gene are SNHLY and FYNNEI. The V gene end was trimmed by 5 bases and the J gene end by 5 bases; junction bases not matched to a gene: 5. The CDR3 runs 15 residues. The CDR3 loop is CASSPRTGGDQPQHF. In DNA form, the CDR3 reads TGTGCCAGCAGTCCCCGGACAGGGGGCGATCAGCCCCAGCATTTT. Complete variable domain (other parts from reference TRBV2 and TRBJ1-5): EPEVTQTPSHQVTQMGQEVILRCVPISNHLYFYWYRQILGQKVEFLVSFYNNEISEKSEIFDDQFSVERPDGSNFTLKIRSTKLEDSAMYFCASSPRTGGDQPQHFGDGTRLSIL.

The chain couples TRBV10-1 to TRBJ1-1; possible D gene TRBD1, 5 bases. The CDR3 loop spans 14 amino acids. Germline V gene sequence: CDR1 WNHNN, CDR2 SYGVQD (reference sequence). The germline V and J ends were trimmed by 4 bases and 3 bases, with 12 bases remaining between them. CDR3 sequence reads: CASSGSGADTEAFF. CDR3 nucleotide sequence: TGCGCCAGCAGTGGAAGCGGGGCTGACACTGAAGCTTTCTTT.

This clone was seen a few times. V gene TRBV28 combines with J gene TRBJ2-7, with a possible D match to TRBD1 (6 bases). This CDR3 spans 12 amino acids. V lost 6 bases and J lost 7, with 13 bases in between. Germline-derived CDR1 and CDR2 are MDHEN and SYDVKM. The CDR3 is CASRTPGVEQYF. CDR3 in DNA: TGTGCCAGCAGAACCCCAGGGGTTGAGCAGTACTTC.

The gene calls are TRBV6-6 and TRBJ2-1; D unresolved. CDR1 is MNHNY, CDR2 SVGAGI, per germline (reference sequence). CDR3 length equals 12 residues. Trimming took 6 bases from V and 5 from J, leaving 8 bases between them. CDR3 sequence reads: CASSHSHNEQFF. In DNA form, the CDR3 reads TGTGCCAGCAGCCACTCGCACAATGAGCAGTTCTTC.

The rearrangement links TRBV5-6 to TRBJ2-4; the match to TRBD1 covers 8 bases. This CDR3 is 16 amino acids long. CDR1 is SGHDT, CDR2 YYEEEE, per germline. The V segment lost 4 bases and the J segment 5 bases; nucleotides outside the gene matches: 11. This CDR3 is CASSGGDRGHQNIQYF. The CDR3 nucleotides are TGTGCCAGCAGCGGGGGCGACAGGGGCCACCAAAACATTCAGTACTTC. The full variable domain, in which reference TRBV5-6 and TRBJ2-4 provide the parts outside the CDR3, is DAGVTQSPTHLIKTRGQQVTLRCSPKSGHDTVSWYQQALGQGPQFIFQYYEEEERQRGNFPDRFSGHQFPNYSSELNVNALLLGDSALYLCASSGGDRGHQNIQYFGAGTRLSVL.

The CDR3 DNA follows: TGTGCCACCAGCCCTGGGACAGGGGTTGAAAAACTGTTTTTT. Encoded protein: CATSPGTGVEKLFF. The rearrangement links TRBV24-1 to TRBJ1-4; 10 nucleotides match TRBD1. The CDR3 has 14 residues. Trimming took 7 bases from V and 7 from J; bases not matched to a gene: 5. Germline CDR1 is KGHDR and CDR2 is SFDVKD.

This chain uses TRBV28 with TRBJ2-7; TRBD1 is a possible D gene (6 bases). The V and J ends lost 1 base and 2 bases respectively, with 12 bases between them. CDR1 and CDR2 from the germline V gene are MDHEN and SYDVKM. The CDR3 extends over 15 amino acids. The CDR3 is CASSLSGQGTYEQYF. The DNA for the CDR3 is TGTGCCAGCAGTTTATCTGGGCAGGGGACCTACGAGCAGTACTTC.

The J gene is TRBJ1-6, the V gene TRBV6-5, with 7 bases fitting TRBD1. The CDR3 has 16 amino acids. Germline loops: CDR1 MNHEY, CDR2 SVGAGI. The V gene end was trimmed by 4 bases and the J gene end by 5 bases; junction bases not matched to a gene: 8. The CDR3 DNA reads TGTGCCAGCAGTTGGAACCGGGACAGTGATAATTCACCCCTCCACTTT. Protein: CASSWNRDSDNSPLHF.

The rearrangement links TRBV27 to TRBJ2-7; TRBD1 agrees at 10 bases. CDR3 length: 17 amino acids. CDR1 is MNHEY, CDR2 SMNVEV, per germline (reference sequence). The J segment lost 3 bases and the V segment lost 5 bases, leaving 13 bases of the junction unmatched. CDR3 sequence (DNA): TGTGCCAGCAGTCCCCGACGGACAGGGGGTTATCTCTACGAGCAGTACTTC. Protein product: CASSPRRTGGYLYEQYF.

This chain links TRBV3-1 (or the pseudogene TRBV3-2) with TRBJ1-4; D ambiguous. Germline V CDR1 and CDR2: LGHDT, YNNKEL (reference sequence). Trimming removed 1 base at V and 0 bases at J, with 6 bases between. The CDR3 loop spans 15 amino acids. CDR3 in DNA: TGTGCCAGCAGCCAAGGAGGATCAACTAATGAAAAACTGTTTTTT. Encoded protein: CASSQGGSTNEKLFF.

CDR3 in amino acids: CASSPGRGTGYGYTF. DNA for the CDR3: TGTGCCAGCAGCCCCGGCCGAGGGACAGGGTACGGCTACACCTTC. The chain has TRBV3-1 (or the pseudogene TRBV3-2) and TRBJ1-2, with TRBD1 matching over 9 bases. In germline, CDR1 is LGHDT, CDR2 YNNKEL (reference sequence). The J segment lost 8 bases and the V segment lost 4 bases, leaving 11 bases of the junction unmatched. CDR3 size: 15 residues.